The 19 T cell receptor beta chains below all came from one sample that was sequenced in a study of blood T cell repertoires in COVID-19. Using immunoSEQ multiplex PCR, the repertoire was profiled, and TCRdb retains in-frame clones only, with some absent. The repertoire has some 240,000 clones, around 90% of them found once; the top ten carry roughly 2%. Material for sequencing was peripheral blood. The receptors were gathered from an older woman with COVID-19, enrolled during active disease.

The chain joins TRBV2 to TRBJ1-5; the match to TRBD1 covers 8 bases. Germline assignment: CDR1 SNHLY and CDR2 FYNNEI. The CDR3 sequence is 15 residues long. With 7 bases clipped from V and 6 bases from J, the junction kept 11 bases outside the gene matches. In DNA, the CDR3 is TGTGCCAGCATTTCCGACAGGGGAGTGGGTCAGCCCCAGCATTTT. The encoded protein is CASISDRGVGQPQHF.

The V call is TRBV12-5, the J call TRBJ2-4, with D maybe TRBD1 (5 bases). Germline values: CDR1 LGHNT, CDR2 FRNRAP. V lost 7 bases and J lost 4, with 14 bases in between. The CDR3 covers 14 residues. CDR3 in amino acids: CASALGAGKNIQYF. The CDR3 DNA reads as TGTGCTAGTGCTCTAGGGGCAGGGAAAAACATTCAGTACTTC. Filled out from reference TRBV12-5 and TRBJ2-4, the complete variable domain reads DARVTQTPRHKVTEMGQEVTMRCQPILGHNTVFWYRQTMMQGLELLAYFRNRAPLDDSGMPKDRFSAEMPDATLATLKIQPSEPRDSAVYFCASALGAGKNIQYFGAGTRLSVL.

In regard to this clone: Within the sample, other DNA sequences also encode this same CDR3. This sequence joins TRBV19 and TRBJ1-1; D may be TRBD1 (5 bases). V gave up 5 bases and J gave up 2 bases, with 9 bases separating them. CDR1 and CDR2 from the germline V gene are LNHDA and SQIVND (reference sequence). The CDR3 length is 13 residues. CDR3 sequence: CASSVTGNTEAFF. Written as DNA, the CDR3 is TGTGCCAGTAGTGTAACAGGCAACACTGAAGCTTTCTTT.

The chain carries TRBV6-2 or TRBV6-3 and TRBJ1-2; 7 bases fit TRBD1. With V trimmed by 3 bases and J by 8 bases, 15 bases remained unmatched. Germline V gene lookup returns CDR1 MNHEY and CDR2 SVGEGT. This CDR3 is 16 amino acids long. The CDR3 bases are TGTGCCAGCAGTTATGGCCGAGGGGGCGCGGTTGACGGCTACACCTTC. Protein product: CASSYGRGGAVDGYTF.

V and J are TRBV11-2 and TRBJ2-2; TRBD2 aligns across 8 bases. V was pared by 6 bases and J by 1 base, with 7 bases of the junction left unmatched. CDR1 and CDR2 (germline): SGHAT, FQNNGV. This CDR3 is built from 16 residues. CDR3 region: CASRPAGGMNTGELFF. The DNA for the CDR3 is TGTGCCAGCAGGCCTGCGGGGGGCATGAACACCGGGGAGCTGTTTTTT.

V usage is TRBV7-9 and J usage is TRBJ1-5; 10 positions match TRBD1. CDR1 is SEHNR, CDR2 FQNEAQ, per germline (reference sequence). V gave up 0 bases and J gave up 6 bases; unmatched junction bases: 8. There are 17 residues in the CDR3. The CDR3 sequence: CASSLAAGQGRGQPQHF. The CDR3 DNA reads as TGTGCCAGCAGCTTAGCGGCGGGACAGGGGAGAGGTCAGCCCCAGCATTTT.

The CDR3 is CASSSSGVITGELFF. CDR3 bases: TGTGCCAGCAGCTCAAGCGGGGTTATCACCGGGGAGCTGTTTTTT. The chain recombines TRBV5-6 with TRBJ2-2, with 7 bases aligning to TRBD2. Germline CDR1 SGHDT, CDR2 YYEEEE. The CDR3 consists of 15 residues. The V gene end was trimmed by 3 bases and the J gene end by 4 bases; junction bases not matched to a gene: 6.

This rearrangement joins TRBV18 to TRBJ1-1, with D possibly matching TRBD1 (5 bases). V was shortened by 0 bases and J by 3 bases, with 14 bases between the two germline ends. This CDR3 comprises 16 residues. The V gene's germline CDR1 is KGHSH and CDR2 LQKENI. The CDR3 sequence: CASSPPGWGADTEAFF. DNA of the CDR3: TGTGCCAGCTCACCACCTGGATGGGGCGCAGACACTGAAGCTTTCTTT.

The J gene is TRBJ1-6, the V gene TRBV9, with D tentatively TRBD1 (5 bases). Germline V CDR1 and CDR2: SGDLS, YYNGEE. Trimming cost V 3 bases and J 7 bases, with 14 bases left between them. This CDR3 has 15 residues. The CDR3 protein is CASSERGEGNSPLHF. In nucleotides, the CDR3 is TGTGCCAGCAGCGAGCGCGGGGAGGGGAATTCACCCCTCCACTTT.

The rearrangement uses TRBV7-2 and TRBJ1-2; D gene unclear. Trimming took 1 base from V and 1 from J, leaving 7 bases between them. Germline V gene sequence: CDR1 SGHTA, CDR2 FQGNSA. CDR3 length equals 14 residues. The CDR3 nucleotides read TGTGCCAGCAGCTTAGGCAGTATTAACTATGGCTACACCTTC. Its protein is CASSLGSINYGYTF.

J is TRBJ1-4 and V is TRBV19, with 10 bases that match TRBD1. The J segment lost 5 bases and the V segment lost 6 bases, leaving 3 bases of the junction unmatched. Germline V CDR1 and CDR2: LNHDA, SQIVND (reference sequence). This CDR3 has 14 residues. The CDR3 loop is CASRRTGGNEKLFF. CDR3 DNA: TGTGCCAGTAGGAGGACAGGGGGAAATGAAAAACTGTTTTTT.

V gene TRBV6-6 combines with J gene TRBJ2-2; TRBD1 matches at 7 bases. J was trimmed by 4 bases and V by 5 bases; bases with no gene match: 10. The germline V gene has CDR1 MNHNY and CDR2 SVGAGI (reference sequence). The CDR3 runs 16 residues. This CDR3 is CASSTYRGSSTGELFF. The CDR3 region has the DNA TGTGCCAGCAGTACGTACAGGGGTTCGAGCACCGGGGAGCTGTTTTTT.

The CDR3 protein is CASTRTRNQPQHF. The CDR3 DNA reads TGTGCCAGTACCAGGACAAGAAATCAGCCCCAGCATTTT. The chain recombines TRBV19 with TRBJ1-5; tentative D call: TRBD1 (5 bases). The CDR3 contains 13 residues. In germline, CDR1 is LNHDA, CDR2 SQIVND (reference sequence). V was cut by 7 bases and J by 4 bases, with 11 bases left in between.

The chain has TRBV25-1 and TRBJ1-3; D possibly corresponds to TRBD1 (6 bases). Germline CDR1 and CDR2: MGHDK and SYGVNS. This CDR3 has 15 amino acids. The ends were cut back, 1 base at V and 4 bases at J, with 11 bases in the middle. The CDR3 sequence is CASSESGHRGNTIYF. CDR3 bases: TGTGCCAGCAGTGAATCGGGACACAGGGGAAACACCATATATTTT.

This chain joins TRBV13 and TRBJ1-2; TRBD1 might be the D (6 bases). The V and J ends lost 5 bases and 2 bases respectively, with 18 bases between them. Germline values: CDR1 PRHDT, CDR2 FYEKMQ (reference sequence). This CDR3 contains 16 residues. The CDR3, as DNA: TGTGCCAGCAGCGCCAGATCGCAGGGGAAAAACTATGGCTACACCTTC. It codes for CASSARSQGKNYGYTF.

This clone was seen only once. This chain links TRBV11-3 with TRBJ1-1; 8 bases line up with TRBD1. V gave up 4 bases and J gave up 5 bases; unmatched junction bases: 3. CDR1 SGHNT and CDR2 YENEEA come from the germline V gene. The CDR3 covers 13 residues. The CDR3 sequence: CASSYTGGTEAFF. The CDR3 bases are TGTGCCAGCAGCTATACAGGGGGAACTGAAGCTTTCTTT.

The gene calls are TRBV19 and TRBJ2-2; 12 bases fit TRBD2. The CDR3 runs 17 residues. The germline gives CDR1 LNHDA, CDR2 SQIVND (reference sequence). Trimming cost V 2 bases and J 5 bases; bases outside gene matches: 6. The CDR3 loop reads CASSISSGGAGTGELFF. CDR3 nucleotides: TGTGCCAGTAGTATATCTAGCGGGGGGGCCGGAACCGGGGAGCTGTTTTTT.

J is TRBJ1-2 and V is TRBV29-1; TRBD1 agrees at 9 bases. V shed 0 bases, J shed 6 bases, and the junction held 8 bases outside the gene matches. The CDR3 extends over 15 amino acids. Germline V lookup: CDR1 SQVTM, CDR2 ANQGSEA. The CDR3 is CSVEDRWDREDGYTF. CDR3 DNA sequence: TGCAGCGTTGAAGATCGGTGGGACAGGGAGGATGGCTACACCTTC.

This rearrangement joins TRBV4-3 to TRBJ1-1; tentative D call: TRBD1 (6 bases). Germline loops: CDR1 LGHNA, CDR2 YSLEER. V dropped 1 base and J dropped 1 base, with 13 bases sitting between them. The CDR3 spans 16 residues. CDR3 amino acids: CASSQAGGHRNTEAFF. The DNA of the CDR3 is TGCGCCAGCAGCCAAGCGGGGGGACACAGGAACACTGAAGCTTTCTTT.